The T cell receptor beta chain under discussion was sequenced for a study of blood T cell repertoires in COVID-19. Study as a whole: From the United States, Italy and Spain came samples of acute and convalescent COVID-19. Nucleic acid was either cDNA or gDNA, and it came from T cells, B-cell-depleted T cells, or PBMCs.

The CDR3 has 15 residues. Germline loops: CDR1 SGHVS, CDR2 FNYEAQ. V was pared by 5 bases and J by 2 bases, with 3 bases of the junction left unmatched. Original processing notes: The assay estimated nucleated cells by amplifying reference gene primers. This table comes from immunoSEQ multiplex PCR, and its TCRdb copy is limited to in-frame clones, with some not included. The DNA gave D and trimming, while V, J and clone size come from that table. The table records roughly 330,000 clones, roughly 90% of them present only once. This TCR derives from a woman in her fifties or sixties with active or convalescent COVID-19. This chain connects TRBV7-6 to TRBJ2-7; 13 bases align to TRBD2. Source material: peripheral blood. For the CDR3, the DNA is TGTGCCAGCAGCCGACTAGCGGGGGGAACCTACGAGCAGTACTTC. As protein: CASSRLAGGTYEQYF.